These 4 T cell receptor beta chains were all obtained from the same sample, sequenced in a study of graft-versus-host responses after intestinal transplantation. Repertoires were generated with immunoSEQ multiplex PCR, while TCRdb's copy carries only in-frame clones and drops some. The table includes over 15,000 clones, roughly a third detected once. This specimen was alloreactive CD4+ T cells from a mixed lymphocyte reaction culture, taken before transplantation. This sample's subset: CFSE-low proliferating T cells sorted from roughly 6-day pre-transplant mixed lymphocyte reaction (GvH or HvG direction). The source of these receptors is a human patient who was an organ donor for intestinal transplantation.

The rearrangement links TRBV6-9 to TRBJ2-4; D ambiguous. Looked up from germline, CDR1 is MNHGY and CDR2 is SVAAGI. This CDR3 has 13 residues. V was cut by 2 bases and J by 0 bases, with 2 bases left in between. CDR3 sequence reads: CASSYTAKNIQYF. The DNA of the CDR3 is TGTGCCAGCAGTTATACAGCCAAAAACATTCAGTACTTC.

V and J are TRBV6-5 and TRBJ1-4; D may be TRBD1 (5 bases). This CDR3 region has 15 residues. Trimming left V 5 bases short and J 4 bases short, with 14 bases between. Germline V lookup: CDR1 MNHEY, CDR2 SVGAGI. The CDR3 here is CASSRGGDFNEKLFF. CDR3 bases: TGTGCCAGCAGTCGCGGCGGGGACTTTAATGAAAAACTGTTTTTT.

V and J are TRBV7-8 and TRBJ2-1; perhaps TRBD1 as D (6 bases). V was trimmed by 1 base and J by 10 bases, leaving 8 bases between them. The CDR3 has 12 amino acids. Germline CDR1 and CDR2: SGHVS and FQNEAQ. The CDR3 DNA reads TGTGCCAGCAGCTTAGGGGGGCAAGAGCAGTTCTTC. Its protein is CASSLGGQEQFF.

The CDR3 nucleotides read TGTGCCAGCAGTGAATATACCCCCGCCGGGGAGACCCAGTACTTC. It translates to CASSEYTPAGETQYF. The chain uses TRBV25-1 and TRBJ2-5; no firm D call. The CDR3 spans 15 residues. Germline V gene data show CDR1 as MGHDK and CDR2 as SYGVNS. V was cut by 0 bases and J by 5 bases, with 13 bases left in between.